This T cell receptor beta chain was found in a study of human T cells and chemical hapten exposure. Between the trimmed V and J ends, which lost 0 bases and 6 bases, there was a span of 12 bases. The CDR3 loop spans 15 amino acids. CDR1 and CDR2 from the germline V gene are SEHNR and FQNEAQ (reference sequence). Time point meaning: pre-sensitization, week 0. Treatment specified: therapeutic diphenylcyclopropenone sensitization with weekly scalp DPC. This clonotype was detected a few times. One entry per CDR3 protein, called by TCRdb with MiXCR from the RACE reads. The repertoire consists of about 77,000 distinct CDR3 sequences, with roughly 15% occurring once and the leading ten covering 4.6%.

This chain links TRBV7-9 with TRBJ2-4; unclear D gene. Sequences were derived from whole blood, sampled in connection with sensitization to the hapten diphenylcyclopropenone (DPC). This receptor was identified in a woman in her 50s with alopecia areata. Some clones in this sample may be carry-over from other donors' samples. This CDR3 reads CASSLARRGRNIQYF. CDR3 coding DNA: TGTGCCAGCAGCTTAGCGCGAAGAGGTAGAAACATTCAGTACTTC.